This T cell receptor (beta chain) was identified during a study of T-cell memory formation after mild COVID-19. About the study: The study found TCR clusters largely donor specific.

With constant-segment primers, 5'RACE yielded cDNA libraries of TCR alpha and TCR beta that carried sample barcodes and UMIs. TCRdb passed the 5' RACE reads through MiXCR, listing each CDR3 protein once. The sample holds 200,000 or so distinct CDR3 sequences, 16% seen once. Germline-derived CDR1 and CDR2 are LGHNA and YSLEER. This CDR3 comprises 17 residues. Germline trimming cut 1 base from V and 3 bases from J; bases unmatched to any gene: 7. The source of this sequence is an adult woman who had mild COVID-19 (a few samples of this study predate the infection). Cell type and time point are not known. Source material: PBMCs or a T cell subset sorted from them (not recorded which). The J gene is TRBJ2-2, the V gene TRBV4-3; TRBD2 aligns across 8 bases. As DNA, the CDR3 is TGCGCCAGCAGCCAAGTAAGAAGCGGGAGAGACACCGGGGAGCTGTTTTTT. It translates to CASSQVRSGRDTGELFF.